Below, one T cell receptor beta chain is given with its context. What it recognizes is unknown. This sample stems from a study of cytomegalovirus exposure and HLA in healthy donors. Across the study: Findings of an earlier analysis included more than 90 million unique TCR beta sequences from roughly 200 million T cells. Study conclusions and caveats: A list of 164 TCR beta chains associated with cytomegalovirus was given. It was assumed in the presence/absence analyses that sequencing depth was roughly uniform across donors. CMV serostatus was the sole immune exposure information available.

Both 60 Vbeta primers and 13 Jbeta primers went into the PCR. Libraries were prepared by immunoSEQ multiplex PCR; TCRdb keeps only in-frame clonotypes and omits some of them. The sample records some 150,000 clones, about 80% being singletons. CDR3 length: 15 amino acids. The ends were cut back, 0 bases at V and 2 bases at J, with 9 bases in the middle. CDR1 is MNHNY, CDR2 SVGAGI, per germline (reference sequence). The sequencing input was PBMCs. This receptor was obtained from a man under 40 in good health and CMV-seropositive. The chain uses TRBV6-6 and TRBJ2-3, with unresolved D. The CDR3 region has the DNA TGTGCCAGCAGTTACTCTGGCGGATTCACAGATACGCAGTATTTT. Amino acids: CASSYSGGFTDTQYF.